These 2 T cell receptor beta chains came from one sample sequenced in a study of blood T cell repertoires in COVID-19. The method was immunoSEQ multiplex PCR; TCRdb's version includes in-frame clones alone and lacks a portion of them. The sample has fewer than 200,000 clones; around 74% are singletons. The sample consisted of peripheral blood. The source of these receptors is a man between 65 and 85 years old with acute or convalescent COVID-19.

V usage is TRBV13 and J usage is TRBJ2-5; 7 nucleotides align to TRBD1. CDR1 and CDR2 from the germline V gene are PRHDT and FYEKMQ (reference sequence). V lost 6 bases to trimming and J lost 11 bases; unmatched junction nucleotides: 12. The CDR3 consists of 13 residues. CDR3 nucleotide sequence: TGTGCCAGCAGATCCGGGACAGCTGCGGTACAGTACTTC. Translated, it gives CASRSGTAAVQYF.

This clone was seen repeatedly, ten times or more. This chain connects TRBV27 to TRBJ1-1; TRBD1 might be the D (6 bases). This CDR3 contains 15 residues. Looked up from germline, CDR1 is MNHEY and CDR2 is SMNVEV (reference sequence). V was trimmed by 8 bases and J by 5 bases, leaving 21 bases between them. CDR3 amino acids: CASSDGGGWVTEAFF. CDR3 bases: TGTGCCAGCTCGGACGGGGGGGGCTGGGTTACTGAAGCTTTCTTT.